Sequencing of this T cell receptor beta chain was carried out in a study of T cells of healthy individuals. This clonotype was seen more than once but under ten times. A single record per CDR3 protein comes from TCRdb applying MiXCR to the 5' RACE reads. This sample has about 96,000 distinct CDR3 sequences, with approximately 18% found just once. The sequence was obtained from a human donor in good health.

CDR3 bases: TGTGCCAGCAGCCCCACCGGCGGGAGGGCCTTGTACCGGGTCGAGCAGTACTTC. Amino acid sequence: CASSPTGGRALYRVEQYF. The chain links TRBV28 to TRBJ2-7; 9 bases fit TRBD2. This CDR3 comprises 18 residues. V dropped 6 bases and J dropped 6; count of bases not matched to a gene: 21. Germline V gene lookup returns CDR1 MDHEN and CDR2 SYDVKM.